One and the same sample provided the 30 T cell receptor beta chains below, sequenced in a study of OX40 agonist ivuxolimab in advanced cancers. Repertoires were generated with immunoSEQ multiplex PCR, while TCRdb's copy carries only in-frame clones and drops some. The sample lists approximately 67,000 clones, over 80% occurring once. The specimen was CD4+ or CD8+ T cells sorted from blood, collected in a trial of the OX40 agonist ivuxolimab. The receptors were gathered from an adult with an advanced solid tumor such as melanoma, head and neck, liver or kidney cancer.

V is TRBV7-9 and J is TRBJ2-7; D perhaps matches TRBD2 (6 bases). Germline V gives CDR1 SEHNR, CDR2 FQNEAQ (reference sequence). This CDR3 spans 13 amino acids. V shed 6 bases and J shed 5 bases, with 14 bases lying between them. CDR3 residues: CASSTTGADEQYF. DNA of the CDR3: TGTGCCAGCAGTACGACGGGAGCGGACGAGCAGTACTTC.

The chain employs TRBV5-4 and TRBJ2-7; weak D call: TRBD2 (5 bases). The CDR3 extends over 12 amino acids. CDR1 SGHNT and CDR2 YYREEE come from the germline V gene (reference sequence). Between the trimmed V and J ends, which lost 3 bases and 3 bases, there was a span of 7 bases. This CDR3 reads CASSYRDYEQYF. The CDR3 coding sequence is TGTGCCAGCAGCTATCGGGACTACGAGCAGTACTTC.

This chain joins TRBV21-1 and TRBJ2-1; TRBD1 was called by the table and not checked on the DNA. TRBV21-1 represents a pseudogene. The CDR3 is made up of 14 amino acids. The CDR3 loop reads CASNGQGTYNEQFF. The CDR3 region has the DNA TGTGCCAGCAATGGACAGGGGACATACAATGAGCAGTTCTTC.

The genes are TRBV4-3 and TRBJ2-1, with D tentatively TRBD2 (6 bases). The CDR3 runs 15 residues. Trimming left V 0 bases short and J 8 bases short, with 14 bases between. Germline CDR1 and CDR2: LGHNA and YSLEER. The CDR3 DNA reads TGCGCCAGCAGCCAAGATGGGAAGAGGAGGGATGAGCAGTTCTTC. Its translation is CASSQDGKRRDEQFF.

The V and J genes are TRBV4-1 and TRBJ1-1; unclear D gene. This CDR3 contains 14 residues. The germline gives CDR1 MGHRA, CDR2 YSYEKL. V was trimmed by 3 bases and J by 8 bases, leaving 16 bases between them. The CDR3 region is CASSHTVGTDEAFF. CDR3 nucleotides: TGCGCCAGCAGCCATACTGTGGGTACGGACGAAGCTTTCTTT.

The genes are TRBV4-1 and TRBJ2-2; the D is unclear. CDR1 is MGHRA, CDR2 YSYEKL, per germline. This CDR3 spans 14 amino acids. The germline V and J ends were trimmed by 6 bases and 0 bases, with 8 bases remaining between them. Written as DNA, the CDR3 is TGCGCCAGCAGGAGGACGGCGAACACCGGGGAGCTGTTTTTT. Translating gives CASRRTANTGELFF.

This sequence joins TRBV4-2 and TRBJ1-5; D is perhaps TRBD1 (6 bases). The germline CDR1 and CDR2 sequences are LGHNA and YNFKEQ. CDR3 length: 16 amino acids. The ends were cut back, 0 bases at V and 6 bases at J, with 15 bases in the middle. The CDR3 coding sequence is TGTGCCAGCAGCCAAGATAGGGGGGGAGCGGGTCAGCCCCAGCATTTT. This encodes CASSQDRGGAGQPQHF.

The chain couples TRBV7-8 to TRBJ1-4, with D perhaps TRBD1 (6 bases). Germline V gene data show CDR1 as SGHVS and CDR2 as FQNEAQ. The CDR3 runs to 15 residues. Trimming removed 1 base at V and 3 bases at J, with 9 bases between. CDR3 bases: TGTGCCAGCAGCTTAGAAGGGGGGGCTAATGAAAAACTGTTTTTT. This translates into CASSLEGGANEKLFF.

Only a few counts were recorded for this clone. The genes are TRBV14 and TRBJ1-2, with no clear D. V was trimmed by 1 base and J by 4 bases, leaving 4 bases between them. This CDR3 spans 12 amino acids. Germline values: CDR1 SGHDN, CDR2 FVKESK. DNA of the CDR3: TGTGCCAGCAGCCAAGCTGGCTATGGCTACACCTTC. This codes for CASSQAGYGYTF.

The CDR3 nucleotides read TGTGCCAGCAGCCGGGTGGTGAGTGAAGCTTTCTTT. Amino acid sequence: CASSRVVSEAFF. The chain links TRBV11-2 to TRBJ1-1; D gene uncertain. Germline V gene sequence: CDR1 SGHAT, CDR2 FQNNGV. The V gene lost 5 bases and the J gene lost 7 bases, with 11 bases spanning the gap. The CDR3 length is 12 residues.

V gene TRBV5-6 combines with J gene TRBJ1-5; no firm D call. With 0 bases removed from V and 3 bases from J, the gap between germline ends came to 7 bases. This CDR3 spans 14 amino acids. Germline CDR1 and CDR2: SGHDT and YYEEEE. The CDR3: CASSLEGNNQPQHF. The DNA for the CDR3 is TGTGCCAGCAGCTTGGAGGGAAACAATCAGCCCCAGCATTTT.

The rearrangement joins TRBV19 to TRBJ2-7; weak D call: TRBD2 (6 bases). Germline assignment: CDR1 LNHDA and CDR2 SQIVND (reference sequence). V dropped 5 bases and J dropped 6 bases, with 20 bases sitting between them. This CDR3 spans 15 amino acids. In nucleotides, the CDR3 is TGTGCCAGTAGTCTCGCCGGAGCGGGCTCTCTCGAGCAGTACTTC. Protein sequence: CASSLAGAGSLEQYF.

The genes are TRBV13 and TRBJ1-1; 7 nucleotides agree with TRBD1. The CDR3 has 14 amino acids. From germline, CDR1 is PRHDT and CDR2 FYEKMQ (reference sequence). Unmatched junction bases numbered 11, after V lost 5 bases and J lost 8 bases. The CDR3 DNA is TGTGCCAGCAGCCTGTGGACGGCAGGGGGAGAAGCTTTCTTT. Translated: CASSLWTAGGEAFF.

This chain joins TRBV15 and TRBJ2-1, with 9 bases fitting TRBD2. V lost 3 bases, J lost 4 bases, and 4 bases stayed unmatched. The CDR3 sequence is 15 residues long. CDR1 LNHNV and CDR2 YYDKDF come from the germline V gene (reference sequence). The CDR3 reads CATSSERGDYNEQFF. The CDR3 DNA sequence: TGTGCCACCAGCAGTGAGCGGGGGGATTACAATGAGCAGTTCTTC.

The chain couples TRBV5-6 to TRBJ2-7, with 8 bases matching TRBD2. The germline gives CDR1 SGHDT, CDR2 YYEEEE. CDR3 size: 13 residues. Trimming took 4 bases from V and 2 from J; bases not matched to a gene: 2. In DNA form, the CDR3 reads TGTGCCAGCAGCATGCGGGGGGCCTACGAGCAGTACTTC. Its translation: CASSMRGAYEQYF.

CDR3 protein: CASSPRPYNEQFF. As DNA, the CDR3 is TGCGCCAGCAGCCCACGACCGTACAATGAGCAGTTCTTC. The chain has TRBV5-1 and TRBJ2-1; no firm D call. The germline V gene encodes CDR1 SGHRS and CDR2 YFSETQ. The CDR3 has 13 amino acids. V lost 4 bases and J 4 bases, leaving 9 bases between the germline ends.

V is TRBV14 and J is TRBJ2-1; the match to TRBD2 covers 10 bases. The trim removed 1 base at V and 8 bases at J, leaving 8 bases unmatched. Per the germline V gene, CDR1 is SGHDN and CDR2 is FVKESK. This CDR3 is 16 amino acids long. The CDR3 loop is CASSQGGVAGGDEQFF. In nucleotides, the CDR3 is TGTGCCAGCAGCCAAGGGGGGGTAGCGGGAGGCGATGAGCAGTTCTTC. Full variable domain (missing parts from reference TRBV14 and TRBJ2-1): EAGVTQFPSHSVIEKGQTVTLRCDPISGHDNLYWYRRVMGKEIKFLLHFVKESKQDESGMPNNRFLAERTGGTYSTLKVQPAELEDSGVYFCASSQGGVAGGDEQFFGPGTRLTVL.

The J gene is TRBJ2-1, the V gene TRBV27; 8 bases are a match to TRBD1. CDR1 is MNHEY, CDR2 SMNVEV, per germline (reference sequence). The V and J ends lost 2 bases and 2 bases, in that order; junction bases with no gene match: 11. This CDR3 comprises 18 residues. Written as DNA, the CDR3 is TGTGCCAGCAGTTTAGCAGGGGGCGCTTTGACTCCCTACAATGAGCAGTTCTTC. Protein sequence: CASSLAGGALTPYNEQFF.

This chain uses TRBV5-6 with TRBJ2-1; TRBD2 might be the D (6 bases). Germline CDR1 reads SGHDT; CDR2 reads YYEEEE. The CDR3 covers 15 residues. V was trimmed by 0 bases and J by 4 bases, leaving 11 bases between them. CDR3 bases: TGTGCCAGCAGCTTGGCGCCTAGCGCTTACAATGAGCAGTTCTTC. This encodes CASSLAPSAYNEQFF.

The V call is TRBV9, the J call TRBJ2-1; weak D call: TRBD2 (6 bases). In germline, CDR1 is SGDLS, CDR2 YYNGEE. The CDR3 contains 17 residues. The V end was cut by 0 bases, the J end by 7 bases, with 20 bases between. The CDR3 DNA follows: TGTGCCAGCAGCGTAGACGGGGACTCCGGAGTAAGGAATGAGCAGTTCTTC. Protein sequence: CASSVDGDSGVRNEQFF.

V gene TRBV7-9 combines with J gene TRBJ2-3; TRBD1 matches at 7 bases. CDR1 SEHNR and CDR2 FQNEAQ come from the germline V gene (reference sequence). The length of the CDR3 is 13 residues. Germline trimming cut 5 bases from V and 7 bases from J; bases unmatched to any gene: 6. DNA of the CDR3: TGTGCCAGCAGCGGACAGGCCTCGAATACGCAGTATTTT. It codes for CASSGQASNTQYF.

The chain combines TRBV11-2 with TRBJ2-6; tentatively, D is TRBD1 (5 bases). In germline, CDR1 is SGHAT, CDR2 FQNNGV. The ends were cut back, 3 bases at V and 4 bases at J, with 10 bases in the middle. The CDR3 has 15 amino acids. CDR3 nucleotide sequence: TGTGCCAGCAGCTTCAGGGTAACCGGGGCCAACGTCCTGACTTTC. Translated: CASSFRVTGANVLTF.

This chain joins TRBV6-5 and TRBJ2-3, with a possible D match to TRBD1 (6 bases). CDR3 length: 15 residues. Trimming removed 5 bases from V and 2 bases from J, with 14 bases in between. Germline V gene lookup returns CDR1 MNHEY and CDR2 SVGAGI. The DNA of the CDR3 is TGTGCCAGCAGTCCCGGGACATACCTCACAGATACGCAGTATTTT. Translating gives CASSPGTYLTDTQYF.

This rearrangement joins TRBV5-1 to TRBJ1-5; D is undetermined. The germline gives CDR1 SGHRS, CDR2 YFSETQ. The CDR3 is 13 amino acids. V lost 4 bases, J lost 6 bases, and 11 bases lay in between. The CDR3 DNA follows: TGCGCCAGCAGCCCTTACTCGGGTCAGCCCCAGCATTTT. Protein: CASSPYSGQPQHF.

The chain employs TRBV6-5 and TRBJ1-2; no definite D call. The CDR3 totals 14 residues. V lost 9 bases, J lost 3 bases, and 17 bases lay in between. Per germline, CDR1 MNHEY and CDR2 SVGAGI. The CDR3 DNA reads TGTGCCAGTCGTGAAGATATGGATGACTATGGCTACACCTTC. Translation gives CASREDMDDYGYTF.

This chain links TRBV19 with TRBJ1-1, with a tentative D call TRBD1 (6 bases). Germline V CDR1 and CDR2: LNHDA, SQIVND (reference sequence). Deletions cut 9 bases from V and 0 bases from J, with 14 bases between. The CDR3 covers 14 residues. CDR3 in DNA: TGTGCCAGCACTCCGGGACACGTGAACACTGAAGCTTTCTTT. Translation gives CASTPGHVNTEAFF.

The chain has TRBV5-1 and TRBJ1-4, with no clear D. V was cut by 0 bases and J by 5 bases, with 5 bases left in between. CDR1 is SGHRS and CDR2 is YFSETQ in the germline V gene. CDR3 length: 13 residues. The CDR3 sequence is CASSLEVNEKLFF. CDR3 coding DNA: TGCGCCAGCAGCTTGGAAGTAAATGAAAAACTGTTTTTT.

The chain has TRBV6-1 and TRBJ2-3; D call uncertain. The ends were cut back, 2 bases at V and 0 bases at J, with 9 bases in the middle. The CDR3 is 15 residues long. Germline assignment: CDR1 MNHNS and CDR2 SASEGT. CDR3 DNA: TGTGCCAGCAGTGAAACTCTACTGAGCACAGATACGCAGTATTTT. This translates into CASSETLLSTDTQYF.

The J gene is TRBJ2-5, the V gene TRBV5-6; weak D call: TRBD2 (6 bases). Germline V gene sequence: CDR1 SGHDT, CDR2 YYEEEE. Trimming cost V 1 base and J 1 base, with 14 bases left between them. The CDR3 runs 16 residues. This CDR3 is CASSLKVGRGQETQYF. As DNA, the CDR3 is TGTGCCAGCAGCTTGAAAGTCGGGCGGGGCCAAGAGACCCAGTACTTC.

The rearrangement links TRBV15 to TRBJ2-1; no reliable D call. The V gene's germline CDR1 is LNHNV and CDR2 YYDKDF (reference sequence). The CDR3 totals 12 residues. V shed 3 bases and J shed 10 bases, with 10 bases lying between them. In nucleotides, the CDR3 is TGTGCCACCAGCAGTACTTCATTCGAGCAGTTCTTC. Translating gives CATSSTSFEQFF.